The clone carrying this T cell receptor beta chain was picked up many times. This sample was taken from a study of response to subunit inactivated influenza vaccine. With 6 bases clipped from V and 2 bases from J, the junction kept 9 bases outside the gene matches. Germline V gives CDR1 SQVTM, CDR2 ANQGSEA. The CDR3 totals 14 residues. Via MiXCR, TCRdb re-called the RT-PCR reads, giving one row per CDR3 protein. The sample holds roughly 700,000 distinct CDR3 sequences, over 11% seen once. The material sequenced was PBMCs from blood, taken roughly 2 weeks before vaccination. The TCR comes from a middle-aged man who received an inactivated influenza vaccine. The chain links TRBV29-1 to TRBJ2-5; 7 bases are a match to TRBD1. CDR3 nucleotide sequence: TGCAGCGTCGAATCTCCGGGACAGCAAGAGACCCAGTACTTC. Translating gives CSVESPGQQETQYF.